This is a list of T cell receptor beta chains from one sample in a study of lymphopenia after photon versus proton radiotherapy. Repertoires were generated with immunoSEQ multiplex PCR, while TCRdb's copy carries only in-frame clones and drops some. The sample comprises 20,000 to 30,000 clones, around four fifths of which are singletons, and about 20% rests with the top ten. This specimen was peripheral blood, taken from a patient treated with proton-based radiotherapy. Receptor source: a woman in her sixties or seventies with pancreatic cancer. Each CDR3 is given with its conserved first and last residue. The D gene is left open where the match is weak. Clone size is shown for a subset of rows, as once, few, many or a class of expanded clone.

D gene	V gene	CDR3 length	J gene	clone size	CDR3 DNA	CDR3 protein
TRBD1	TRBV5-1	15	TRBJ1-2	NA	TGCGCCAGCAGCTTGTTGGCAGGGGGGGACTATGGCTACACCTTC	CASSLLAGGDYGYTF
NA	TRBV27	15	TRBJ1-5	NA	TGTGCCAGCAGTTTATTTTTGAATAGCAATCAGCCCCAGCATTTT	CASSLFLNSNQPQHF
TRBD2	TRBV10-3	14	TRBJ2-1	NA	TGTGCCATCAGTGACGGCGGGAGTAATAATGAGCAGTTCTTC	CAISDGGSNNEQFF
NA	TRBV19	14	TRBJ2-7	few	TGTGCCAGTAGTACAGGTGGACACGGGCACGAGCAGTACTTC	CASSTGGHGHEQYF
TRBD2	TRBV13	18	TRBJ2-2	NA	TGTGCCAGCAGCTTAGGCCTGACTAGCGGGTCGAACACCGGGGAGCTGTTTTTT	CASSLGLTSGSNTGELFF
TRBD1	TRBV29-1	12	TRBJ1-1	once	TGCAGCGCGGGACAGATGAACACTGAAGCTTTCTTT	CSAGQMNTEAFF
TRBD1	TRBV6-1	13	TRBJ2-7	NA	TGCCCCCTTGACCGGGACAGCGTTTACGAGCAGTACTTC	CPLDRDSVYEQYF
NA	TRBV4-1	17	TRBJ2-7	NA	TGCGCCAGCAGCTCTAGAAAGGGGGGGACTACAGACTACGAGCAGTACTTC	CASSSRKGGTTDYEQYF
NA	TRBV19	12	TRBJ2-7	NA	TGTGCCAGTAGCTCTGGGGGGCACGAGCAGTACTTC	CASSSGGHEQYF
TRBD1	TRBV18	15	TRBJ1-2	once	TGTGCCAGCTCACCACGGGACAGGGGGGCGGATGGCTACACCTTC	CASSPRDRGADGYTF
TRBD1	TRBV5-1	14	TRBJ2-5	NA	TGCGCCAGCAGCATCGGACAGGATCAAGAGACCCAGTACTTC	CASSIGQDQETQYF
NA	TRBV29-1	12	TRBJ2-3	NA	TGCAGCGTTTCAGGAGGAACAGATACGCAGTATTTT	CSVSGGTDTQYF
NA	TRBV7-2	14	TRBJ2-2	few	TGTGCCAGCAGCTTAGGCGGCAACACCGGGGAGCTGTTTTTT	CASSLGGNTGELFF
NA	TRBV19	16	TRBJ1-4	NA	TGTGCCAGTTCGATTAACCGGCTGGGACTGGGTGAAAAACTGTTTTTT	CASSINRLGLGEKLFF
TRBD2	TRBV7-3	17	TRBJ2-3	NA	TGTGCCAGCAGCGCCGGGACTAGCGGGATCCGCACAGATACGCAGTATTTT	CASSAGTSGIRTDTQYF
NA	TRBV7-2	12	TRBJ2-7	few	TGTGCCAGCAGCCGCGACTTCGGAGAGCAGTACTTC	CASSRDFGEQYF
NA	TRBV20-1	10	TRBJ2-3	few	TGCAGTCCTAGCACAGATACGCAGTATTTT	CSPSTDTQYF
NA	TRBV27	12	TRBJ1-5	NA	TGTGCCAGCAGTTTAATAGGTCAGCCCCAGCATTTT	CASSLIGQPQHF
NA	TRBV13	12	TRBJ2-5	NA	TGTGCCAGCAGCTTCCTACAAGAGACCCAGTACTTC	CASSFLQETQYF
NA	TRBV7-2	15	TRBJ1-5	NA	TGTGCCAGCAGCTTAGCGTCTGTTGGCAATCAGCCCCAGCATTTT	CASSLASVGNQPQHF
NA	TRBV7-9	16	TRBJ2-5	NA	TGTGCCAGCAACCCCCTAGTGGACCAGGGGCAAGAGACCCAGTACTTC	CASNPLVDQGQETQYF
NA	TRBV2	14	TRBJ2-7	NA	TGTGCCAGCAGTTCCTCGCGGCTAGCCTACGAGCAGTACTTC	CASSSSRLAYEQYF
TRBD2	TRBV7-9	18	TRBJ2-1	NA	TGTGCCAGCAGCGGACGAGCGGGAGGGCCGCCTGGGTCCAATGAGCAGTTCTTC	CASSGRAGGPPGSNEQFF
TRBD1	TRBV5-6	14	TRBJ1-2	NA	TGTGCCAGCAGCCCGCTACAGGGGGGCGATGGCTACACCTTC	CASSPLQGGDGYTF
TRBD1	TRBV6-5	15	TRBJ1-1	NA	TGTGCCAGCAGTTCCCCCCCATCGACAGGGACTGAAGCTTTCTTT	CASSSPPSTGTEAFF
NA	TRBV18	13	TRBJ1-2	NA	TGTGCCAGCTCACCGGCGGGATCCTATGGCTACACCTTC	CASSPAGSYGYTF
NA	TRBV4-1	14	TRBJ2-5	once	TGCGCCAGCAGCCTCCCCGATGGGAAGGAGACCCAGTACTTC	CASSLPDGKETQYF
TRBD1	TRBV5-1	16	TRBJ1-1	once	TGCGCCAGCAGCTTCGATAGGGGGACAGGGAAGACTGAAGCTTTCTTT	CASSFDRGTGKTEAFF
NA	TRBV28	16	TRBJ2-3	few	TGTGCCAGCAGTTTAGGGCCCGGAATTTTCACAGATACGCAGTATTTT	CASSLGPGIFTDTQYF
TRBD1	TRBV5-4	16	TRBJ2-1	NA	TGTGCCAGCAGCCACCGACTGGCAGGGGGTCCCAATGAGCAGTTCTTC	CASSHRLAGGPNEQFF
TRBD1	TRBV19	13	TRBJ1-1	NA	TGTGCCAGTAGTAGCAGGGGGGACACTGAAGCTTTCTTT	CASSSRGDTEAFF
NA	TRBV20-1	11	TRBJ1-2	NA	TGCAGTGCTAGAGATCTCGTTGGCTACACCTTC	CSARDLVGYTF
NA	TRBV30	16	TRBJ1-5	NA	TGTGCCTGGAGTTCCCAAACAGGGATGGGCAATCAGCCCCAGCATTTT	CAWSSQTGMGNQPQHF
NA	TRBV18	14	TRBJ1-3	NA	TGTGCCAGCTCCACGGGATCCGATGGAAACACCATATATTTT	CASSTGSDGNTIYF
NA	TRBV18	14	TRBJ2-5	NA	TGTGCCAGCTCACCACGGTTGGGACAAGAGACCCAGTACTTC	CASSPRLGQETQYF
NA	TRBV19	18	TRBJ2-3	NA	TGTGCCAGTAGACCTCCTGCTTATGGACAGGAGGGGACAGATACGCAGTATTTT	CASRPPAYGQEGTDTQYF
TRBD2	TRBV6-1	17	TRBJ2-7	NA	TGTGCCAGCAGTGAAGCGGGACTAGCGGGAGGTTTATACGAGCAGTACTTC	CASSEAGLAGGLYEQYF
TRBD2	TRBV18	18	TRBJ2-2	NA	TGTGCCAGCTCACCACCCGGGACTAGCGGGAGGAGGTCCGGGGAGCTGTTTTTT	CASSPPGTSGRRSGELFF
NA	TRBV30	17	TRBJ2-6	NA	TGTGCCTGGAGTTCCCGGGGGTCCGGGACTGGGGCCAACGTCCTGACTTTC	CAWSSRGSGTGANVLTF
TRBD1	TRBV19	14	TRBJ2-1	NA	TGTGCCAGTAGTATACTCCCCGACAGGGTCGCGCAGTTCTTC	CASSILPDRVAQFF
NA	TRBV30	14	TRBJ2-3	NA	TGTGCCTGGACCCACCAGGAACGAGGAGATACGCAGTATTTT	CAWTHQERGDTQYF
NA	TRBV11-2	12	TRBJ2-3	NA	TGTGCCAGCAGCGAAGGCAGCTATACGCAGTATTTT	CASSEGSYTQYF
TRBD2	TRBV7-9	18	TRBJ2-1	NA	TGTGCCAGCAGCTTATTCGGAGGTCTAGCGGACTCCTACAATGAGCAGTTCTTC	CASSLFGGLADSYNEQFF
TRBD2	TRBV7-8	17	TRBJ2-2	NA	TGTGCCAGCAGCTTAGGTATAGCGGGAGGGTCCACCGGGGAGCTGTTTTTT	CASSLGIAGGSTGELFF
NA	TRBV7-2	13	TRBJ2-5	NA	TGTGCCAGCAGCCCCCGAGGCGGGGAGACCCAGTACTTC	CASSPRGGETQYF
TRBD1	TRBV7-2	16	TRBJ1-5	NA	TGTGCCAGCAGCCCAGGGACAGTAGGCAGCAATCAGCCCCAGCATTTT	CASSPGTVGSNQPQHF
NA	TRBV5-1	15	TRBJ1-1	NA	TGCGCCAGCAGCTTGGCGGGGGCGGCGAACACTGAAGCTTTCTTT	CASSLAGAANTEAFF
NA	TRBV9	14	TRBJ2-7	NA	TGTGCCAGCAGCGTAGATAGGGTGAGTTACGAGCAGTACTTC	CASSVDRVSYEQYF
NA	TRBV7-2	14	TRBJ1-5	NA	TGTGCCAGCAGCTCAGTGGCCTGGGGGCAGCCCCAGCATTTT	CASSSVAWGQPQHF
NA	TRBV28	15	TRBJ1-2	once	TGTGCCAGCAGTTTACCCTCCCCGGCGAAGGGTGGCTACACCTTC	CASSLPSPAKGGYTF
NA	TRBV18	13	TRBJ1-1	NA	TGTGCCAGCTCAGCAAAAAAAAACACTGAAGCTTTCTTT	CASSAKKNTEAFF
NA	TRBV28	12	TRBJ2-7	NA	TGTGCCAGCGGGTCAGGCACCTACGAGCAGTACTTC	CASGSGTYEQYF
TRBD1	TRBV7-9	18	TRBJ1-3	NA	TGTGCCAGCAGCCCCACCTCCGGGACAGGGGGAGGAGGAAACACCATATATTTT	CASSPTSGTGGGGNTIYF
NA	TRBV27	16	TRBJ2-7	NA	TGTGCCAGCAGCCCCCGAAAGGCCGGTTCGACTTTCGAGCAGTACTTC	CASSPRKAGSTFEQYF
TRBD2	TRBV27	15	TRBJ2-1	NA	TGTGCCAGCTCTACTCTGAGCGGGAGGAGCAATGAGCAGTTCTTC	CASSTLSGRSNEQFF
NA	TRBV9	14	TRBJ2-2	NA	TGTGCCAGCAGCGTCGAGGCCTCGGCCGGGGAGCTGTTTTTT	CASSVEASAGELFF
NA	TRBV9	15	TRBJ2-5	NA	TGTGCCAGCAGCGTAGGTAGGGCAAACCAAGAGACCCAGTACTTC	CASSVGRANQETQYF
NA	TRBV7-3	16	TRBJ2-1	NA	NA	CASSLTGPDFGNEQFF
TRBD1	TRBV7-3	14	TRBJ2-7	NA	TGTGCCAGCAGCCCTGGACAGGGGATTATCGAGCAGTACTTC	CASSPGQGIIEQYF
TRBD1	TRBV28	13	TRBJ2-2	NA	TGTGCCGAAGGGACAGCGAACACCGGGGAGCTGTTTTTT	CAEGTANTGELFF